The source of this T cell receptor beta chain is a study of T cells in Graves' hyperthyroidism and ophthalmopathy. For the study at large: Peripheral blood sampling occurred at initial diagnosis, before any treatment.

Each patient was aged 18 to 65 and had newly diagnosed hyperthyroidism of under 2 months' duration. V lost 0 bases, J lost 0 bases, and 18 bases lay in between. The germline gives CDR1 SGHTA, CDR2 FQGNSA. This CDR3 has 19 residues. For this clonotype: Its target is not known.

Whole-study results and caveats: Separation of ophthalmopathy from stable hyperthyroidism was achieved by a 13 V-J model.

Amplification yielded TCR beta CDR3 regions, with RNA transcripts as the source. The HTBI primer set served for first-round RT-PCR of the TCR CDR3. TCRdb analysed the multiplex PCR reads with MiXCR anew, one entry per CDR3 protein. The table shows about 560,000 distinct CDR3 sequences, with 16% occurring only once. This TCR was recovered from a woman aged 18-30 years with Graves' hyperthyroidism. This chain connects TRBV7-2 to TRBJ1-5, with D possibly being TRBD1 (5 bases). Source material: blood. The CDR3 bases are TGTGCCAGCAGCTTAGCCCTGGGAAGGGGTGTATATAGCAATCAGCCCCAGCATTTT. Protein product: CASSLALGRGVYSNQPQHF.